This note documents a single T cell receptor (beta chain) sequence. Its antigen is not yet known. Base-call qualities are not available, and no considerably larger clone is one nucleotide away. The TCR beta CDR3 regions were amplified from the RNA transcripts. The TCR CDR3 was subjected to a first round of RT-PCR using the HTBI primer set and the Qiagen OneStep RT-PCR kit. Libraries were constructed in a second round of multiplex PCR, after which size selection and purification were performed. Paired-end sequencing of the libraries was performed with 100 bp reads on an Illumina HiSeq2000. On the authors' methods: SOAPnuke was used to process the raw data, with reads discarded if the reads contained adapters or uncalled bases, had a mean Phred below 15, or lacked an exact constant-primer or identifier match. High-quality paired reads were merged using COPE v1.2.5, and each unique nucleotide sequence was defined as a clonotype. MiTCR v1.1 was used to align clonotypes to the IMGT TRBV, TRBD and TRBJ reference segments. The analysis included only V-J combinations with a frequency above 0.0001, which together covered around 99% of the repertoires. The TCS score was defined as F50 (clonal expansion) divided by E x V (chaos), with BLOSUM62-based TCRdist calculated between CDR3 peptides within each V-J. Welch's t-statistics and random forest reduced fewer than 600 V-J features to some 14, which were used in a naive Bayes classifier (R e1071). The Morisita-Horn index was used to measure how similar the thyroid and blood repertoires were. TCRdb reprocessed the public reads (quality trimming at Q25 with fastp, clone calling with MiXCR) and kept in-frame beta chains. Under each unique CDR3 protein, matching rows form one entry showing the most common genes and DNA. Here the V and J calls rest on TCRdb's processing, not on the authors' analysis. The sample table lists roughly 800,000 distinct CDR3 sequences, approximately 40% of them with a count of one. The biggest ten clones account for 8.9% of the sample.

The data were obtained in a study of T cells in Graves' hyperthyroidism and ophthalmopathy (dated by TCRdb to between 2018 and 2021). About the full investigation: Peripheral blood was collected at initial diagnosis, before any treatment. To identify distinguishing TCR V-J signatures, a discovery cohort of 95 to 100 patients was used, comprising under 45 with Graves' ophthalmopathy and some 57 with stable Graves' hyperthyroidism. An independent validation cohort of about 19 hyperthyroidism patients and about 16 patients who later progressed to ophthalmopathy tested prospective prediction of ophthalmopathy. The 100 discovery patients were randomly split 7:3 into training and test sets. Thyroid tissue and blood T-cell repertoires from about six Graves' hyperthyroidism patients were also compared in the study. After sampling, hyperthyroidism patients received methimazole starting at 30 mg daily, and ophthalmopathy patients received high-dose intravenous methylprednisolone. The paper describes TCR Vbeta CDR3 sequencing of 130 to 150 peripheral blood samples, made up of fewer than 50 ophthalmopathy patients, 70 to 80 hyperthyroidism patients and 17 progressor patients.

V gives up 6 bases and J gives up 5 bases, and the segment between their germline ends measures 8 bases. The germline V gene encodes CDR1 MNHNY and CDR2 SVGAGI (reference sequence). The CDR3 measures 11 amino acids from cysteine to phenylalanine. The sequence is cut down to CDR3 DNA, 33 bases in frame from base 1. Graves' hyperthyroidism was defined as stable when no progression to ophthalmopathy occurred over 18 months of follow-up. Hyperthyroidism patients were newly diagnosed, with disease duration under 2 months, and aged 18 to 65 years. Exclusion was applied to patients with uncontrolled infections, other autoimmune diseases, pregnancy or lactation. Diagnoses were based on clinical symptoms, serum thyroxine and TRAb, thyroid ultrasound and orbital computed tomography. Ficoll-Paque density gradient centrifugation was used to isolate PBMCs from around 10 ml of fresh peripheral blood. Total RNA was extracted with Trizol reagent, and quality was checked on an Agilent 2100 Bioanalyzer.

General findings and caveats noted by the study authors: Ophthalmopathy was separated from stable hyperthyroidism by a 13 V-J signature model, with approximately 90% sensitivity and roughly 81% specificity obtained in cross-validation and 80%/75% obtained in testing. Sample size was not statistically predetermined, and blinding of investigators to group allocation was not performed. Most expanded thyroid clonotypes (frequency above 0.001) were also detected in blood, suggesting blood repertoires may reflect thyroid immune responses. In validation, progression to ophthalmopathy was predicted by the model with 70.59% sensitivity and roughly 76% specificity, a median of about 6 months before onset.

Input material: blood. Rearrangement joined TRBV6-6 to TRBJ2-7, with the D gene uncertain. The clonotype was recovered from a young man with Graves' hyperthyroidism. Here the CDR3 is given as CASRGTDEQYF. The DNA sequence is given as TGTGCCAGCAGGGGCACAGACGAGCAGTACTTC.